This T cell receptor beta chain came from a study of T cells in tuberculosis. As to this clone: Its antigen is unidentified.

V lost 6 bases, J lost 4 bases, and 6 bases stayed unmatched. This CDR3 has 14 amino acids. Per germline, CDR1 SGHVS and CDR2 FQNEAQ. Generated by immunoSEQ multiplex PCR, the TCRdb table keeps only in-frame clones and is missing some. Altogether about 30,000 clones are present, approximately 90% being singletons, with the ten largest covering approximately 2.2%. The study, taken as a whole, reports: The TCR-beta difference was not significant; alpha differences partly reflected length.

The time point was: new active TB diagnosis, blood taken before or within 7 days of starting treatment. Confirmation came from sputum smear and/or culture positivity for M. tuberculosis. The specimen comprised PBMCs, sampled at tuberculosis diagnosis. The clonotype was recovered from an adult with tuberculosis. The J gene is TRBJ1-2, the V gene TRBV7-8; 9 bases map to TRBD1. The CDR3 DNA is TGTGCCAGCAGGCCGGGACAGGGTTCCTATGGCTACACCTTC. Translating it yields CASRPGQGSYGYTF.